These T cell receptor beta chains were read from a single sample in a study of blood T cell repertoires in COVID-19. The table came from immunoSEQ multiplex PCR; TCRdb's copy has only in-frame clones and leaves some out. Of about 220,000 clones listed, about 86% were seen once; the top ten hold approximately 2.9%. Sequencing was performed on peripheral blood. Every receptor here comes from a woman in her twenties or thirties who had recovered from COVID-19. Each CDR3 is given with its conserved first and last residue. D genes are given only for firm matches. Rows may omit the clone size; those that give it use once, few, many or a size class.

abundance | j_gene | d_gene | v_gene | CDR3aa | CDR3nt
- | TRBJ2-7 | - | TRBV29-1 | CSVVCPRGPVTIYEQYF | TGCAGCGTTGTATGTCCCCGCGGGCCCGTTACAATCTACGAGCAGTACTTC
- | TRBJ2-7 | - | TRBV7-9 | CASSLASQGPYEQYF | TGTGCCAGCAGCTTAGCGTCGCAGGGGCCTTACGAGCAGTACTTC
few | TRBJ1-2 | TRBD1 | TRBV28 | CASSSTGEKGARDGYTF | TGTGCCAGCAGCTCAACAGGGGAAAAAGGGGCGAGGGATGGCTACACCTTC
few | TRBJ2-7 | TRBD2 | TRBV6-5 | CASTTPGRREQYF | TGTGCCAGCACTACCCCCGGGAGGCGGGAGCAGTACTTC
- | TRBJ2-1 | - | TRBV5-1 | CASSLVGGSYNEQFF | TGCGCCAGCAGCTTGGTGGGCGGGTCCTACAATGAGCAGTTCTTC
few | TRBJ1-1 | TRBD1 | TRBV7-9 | CASSLEQGVTEAFF | TGTGCCAGCAGCTTAGAACAGGGGGTAACTGAAGCTTTCTTT
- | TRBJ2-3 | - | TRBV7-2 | CASSPQGFSTDTQYF | TGTGCCAGCAGCCCACAGGGTTTTAGCACAGATACGCAGTATTTT
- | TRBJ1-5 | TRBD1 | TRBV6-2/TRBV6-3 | CASSRDPGQGIYSNQPQHF | TGTGCCAGCAGCCGGGACCCGGGACAGGGCATATATAGCAATCAGCCCCAGCATTTT
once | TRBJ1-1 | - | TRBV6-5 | CASSYASKNTEAFF | TGTGCCAGCAGTTACGCAAGCAAGAACACTGAAGCTTTCTTT
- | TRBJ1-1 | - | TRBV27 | CASSPGNTEAFF | TGTGCCAGCAGTCCAGGGAACACTGAAGCTTTCTTT
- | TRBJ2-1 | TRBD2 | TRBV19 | CASSLTTGLAGGYGYNEQFF | TGTGCCAGTAGTCTTACGACGGGACTAGCGGGAGGCTATGGCTACAATGAGCAGTTCTTC
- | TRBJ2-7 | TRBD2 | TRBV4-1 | CASSQGLAGGYEQYF | TGCGCCAGCAGCCAGGGACTAGCGGGAGGGTACGAGCAGTACTTC
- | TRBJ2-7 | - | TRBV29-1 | CSARDTLSYEQYF | TGCAGCGCTCGGGATACACTATCCTACGAGCAGTACTTC
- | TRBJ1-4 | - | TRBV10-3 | CATQGATNEKLFF | TGTGCCACGCAGGGTGCAACTAATGAAAAACTGTTTTTT
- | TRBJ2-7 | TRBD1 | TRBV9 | CASSATYGQGYEQYF | TGTGCCAGCAGCGCCACCTATGGACAGGGGTACGAGCAGTACTTC
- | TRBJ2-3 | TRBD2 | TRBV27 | CASSPGTSGSTDTQYF | TGTGCCAGCAGTCCAGGGACTAGCGGGAGCACAGATACGCAGTATTTT
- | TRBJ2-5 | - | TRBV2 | CASSELLETQYF | TGTGCCAGCAGTGAACTCCTGGAGACCCAGTACTTC
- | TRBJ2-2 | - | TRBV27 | CASSPADRGGAGELFF | TGTGCCAGCAGTCCGGCTGACAGGGGAGGGGCCGGGGAGCTGTTTTTT
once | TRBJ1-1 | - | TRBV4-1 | CASSQEVESIEAFF | TGCGCCAGCAGCCAAGAAGTGGAGTCGATTGAAGCTTTCTTT
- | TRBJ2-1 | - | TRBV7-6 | CASSLGNSGYNEQFF | TGTGCCAGCAGCTTAGGTAATAGCGGTTACAATGAGCAGTTCTTC
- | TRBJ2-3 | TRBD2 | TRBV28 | CASSFKWMVAGPTNTDTQYF | TGTGCCAGCAGTTTCAAGTGGATGGTAGCGGGACCTACTAACACAGATACGCAGTATTTT
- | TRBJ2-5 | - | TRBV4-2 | CASSQVSAESEETQYF | TGTGCCAGCAGCCAAGTCTCCGCCGAGTCCGAGGAGACCCAGTACTTC
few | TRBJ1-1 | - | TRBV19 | CASMFGNTEAFF | TGTGCCAGTATGTTCGGGAACACTGAAGCTTTCTTT
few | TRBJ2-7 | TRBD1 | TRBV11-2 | CASSLDPTGGREQYF | TGTGCCAGCAGCTTAGATCCGACAGGGGGCCGAGAGCAGTACTTC
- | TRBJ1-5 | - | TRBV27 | CASSPANRVWQPQHF | TGTGCCAGCAGTCCGGCAAACAGGGTGTGGCAGCCCCAGCATTTT
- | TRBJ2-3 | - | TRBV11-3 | CASSPSSGDLPDTQYF | TGTGCCAGCAGCCCCTCCTCGGGGGACCTCCCAGATACGCAGTATTTT
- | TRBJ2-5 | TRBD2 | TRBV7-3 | CASSPRSGGQETQYF | TGTGCCAGCAGCCCGAGAAGCGGGGGTCAAGAGACCCAGTACTTC
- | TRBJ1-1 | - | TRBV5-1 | CASSMTDNTEAFF | TGCGCCAGCAGCATGACAGATAACACTGAAGCTTTCTTT
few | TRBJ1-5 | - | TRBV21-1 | CASSKDGSGFFDQPQHF | TGTGCCAGCAGCAAAGATGGTTCAGGTTTCTTTGATCAGCCCCAGCATTTT
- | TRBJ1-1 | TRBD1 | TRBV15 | CATSRVMSEGTGITEAFF | TGTGCCACCAGCAGAGTAATGAGTGAAGGGACAGGGATTACTGAAGCTTTCTTT
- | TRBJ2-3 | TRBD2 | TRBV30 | CAWSAGLAGGPGTDTQYF | TGTGCCTGGAGCGCAGGACTAGCGGGAGGGCCCGGCACAGATACGCAGTATTTT